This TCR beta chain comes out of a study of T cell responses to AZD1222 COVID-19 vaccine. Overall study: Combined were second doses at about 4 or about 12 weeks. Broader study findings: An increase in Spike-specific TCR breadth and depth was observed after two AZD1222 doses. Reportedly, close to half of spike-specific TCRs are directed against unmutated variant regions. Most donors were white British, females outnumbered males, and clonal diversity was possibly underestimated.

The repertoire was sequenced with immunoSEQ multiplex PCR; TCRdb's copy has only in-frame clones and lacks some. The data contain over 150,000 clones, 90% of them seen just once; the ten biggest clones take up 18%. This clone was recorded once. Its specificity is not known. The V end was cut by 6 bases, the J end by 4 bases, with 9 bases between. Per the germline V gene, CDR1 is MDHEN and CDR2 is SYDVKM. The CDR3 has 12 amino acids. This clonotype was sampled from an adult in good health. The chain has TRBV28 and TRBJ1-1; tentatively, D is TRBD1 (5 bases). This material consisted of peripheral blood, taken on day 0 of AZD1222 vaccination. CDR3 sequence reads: CASRTAVTEAFF. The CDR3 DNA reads TGTGCCAGCAGGACAGCGGTCACTGAAGCTTTCTTT.